These 23 T cell receptor beta chains originate from one sample sequenced in a study of cytomegalovirus exposure and HLA in healthy donors. The PCR contained 60 Vbeta and 13 Jbeta primers. Assay used: immunoSEQ multiplex PCR; TCRdb lists only in-frame clones, some missing. Among around 140,000 clones listed, around 9% were seen once. Source material: PBMCs. The receptors derive from a woman in her 40s in good health and CMV-seropositive.

This chain links TRBV6-1 with TRBJ2-7; 9 bases agree with TRBD1. V shed 5 bases, J shed 5 bases, and the junction held 7 bases outside the gene matches. CDR1 and CDR2 (germline): MNHNS, SASEGT. This CDR3 contains 14 residues. The DNA for the CDR3 is TGTGCCAGCAGTTTGACAGGGGGTCGCCACGAGCAGTACTTC. The encoded protein is CASSLTGGRHEQYF.

The table lists this clone with a few counts. This chain links TRBV11-3 with TRBJ2-1; no definite D call. The ends were cut back, 4 bases at V and 10 bases at J, with 11 bases in the middle. The germline CDR1 and CDR2 sequences are SGHNT and YENEEA. The CDR3 runs 12 residues. The CDR3 spells CASSSQAREQFF. CDR3 sequence (DNA): TGTGCCAGCAGCTCCCAGGCAAGGGAGCAGTTCTTC.

This clone occurred a few times. The V and J genes are TRBV5-1 and TRBJ2-3; no firm D call. The CDR3 has 15 residues. The germline V gene encodes CDR1 SGHRS and CDR2 YFSETQ. Trimming removed 0 bases at V and 4 bases at J, with 12 bases between. The CDR3 protein is CASSLAEVSSDTQYF. CDR3 DNA sequence: TGCGCCAGCAGCTTGGCCGAGGTTAGTTCAGATACGCAGTATTTT.

The table lists this clone with a few counts. The V gene is TRBV5-1, the J gene TRBJ1-4; D not resolved. Germline CDR1 and CDR2: SGHRS and YFSETQ. The length of the CDR3 is 15 residues. Trimming cost V 4 bases and J 7 bases, with 17 bases left between them. CDR3 amino acids: CASSLPSGPGEKLFF. In DNA, the CDR3 is TGCGCCAGCAGCCTGCCGAGCGGTCCCGGTGAAAAACTGTTTTTT.

The genes are TRBV2 and TRBJ2-4; TRBD2 is a possible D gene (6 bases). The germline V gene encodes CDR1 SNHLY and CDR2 FYNNEI. With 6 bases removed from V and 11 bases from J, the gap between germline ends came to 17 bases. The length of the CDR3 is 13 residues. This CDR3 reads CASSFRDLNFQYF. The CDR3 DNA reads TGTGCCAGCAGCTTCCGGGACTTAAATTTTCAGTACTTC.

This clone was detected only a few times. The chain links TRBV5-1 to TRBJ1-1; D possibly corresponds to TRBD1 (6 bases). In germline, CDR1 is SGHRS, CDR2 YFSETQ. Trimming pared 0 bases from V and 4 bases from J, leaving 10 bases between. The CDR3 spans 14 residues. The CDR3 here is CASSLGGGGTEAFF. CDR3 DNA sequence: TGCGCCAGCAGCTTGGGTGGGGGCGGCACTGAAGCTTTCTTT.

In this sample, this clone turned up a few times. The chain is built from TRBV6-1 and TRBJ1-1; D is uncertain. Germline CDR1 MNHNS, CDR2 SASEGT. V shed 4 bases and J shed 1 base, with 7 bases lying between them. The CDR3 totals 13 residues. The CDR3, as DNA: TGTGCCAGCAGTGCCGGGAAGAACACTGAAGCTTTCTTT. Its protein is CASSAGKNTEAFF.

V usage is TRBV27 and J usage is TRBJ1-2; D may be TRBD1 (5 bases). Germline V CDR1 and CDR2: MNHEY, SMNVEV (reference sequence). This CDR3 region has 14 residues. Between the trimmed V and J ends, which lost 6 bases and 7 bases, there was a span of 18 bases. CDR3 DNA: TGTGCCAGCAGCTTCTACGCAGGGAAGGGTGGCTACACCTTC. This codes for CASSFYAGKGGYTF.

Only a few counts were recorded for this clone. The CDR3 DNA sequence: TGTGCCAGCAGCTCCATCCGGGGGGGACCCGGGGAGCTGTTTTTT. Amino acid sequence: CASSSIRGGPGELFF. The chain recombines TRBV7-9 with TRBJ2-2; 8 bases map to TRBD2. Germline CDR1 and CDR2: SEHNR and FQNEAQ (reference sequence). The length of the CDR3 is 15 residues. The ends lost 4 bases at V and 6 bases at J; junction bases unmatched: 7.

This clone appeared a few times. This sequence joins TRBV4-3 and TRBJ2-2, with TRBD2 identical over 8 bases. In germline, CDR1 is LGHNA, CDR2 YSLEER. This CDR3 has 17 residues. With V trimmed by 2 bases and J by 7 bases, 12 bases remained unmatched. The CDR3 is CASSQSGLAGGLGELFF. The CDR3 DNA follows: TGCGCCAGCAGCCAAAGCGGCCTAGCGGGTGGGCTCGGGGAGCTGTTTTTT.

This clone has a handful of counts. The V call is TRBV7-8, the J call TRBJ2-2, with a tentative D call TRBD1 (6 bases). The ends were cut back, 3 bases at V and 5 bases at J, with 16 bases in the middle. There are 16 residues in the CDR3. Germline CDR1 reads SGHVS; CDR2 reads FQNEAQ. CDR3 protein: CASSFPKDSWTGELFF. DNA of the CDR3: TGTGCCAGCAGCTTTCCGAAGGACAGCTGGACCGGGGAGCTGTTTTTT. The variable domain in full, with the rest retrieved from reference TRBV7-8 and TRBJ2-2, is GAGVSQSPRYKVAKRGQDVALRCDPISGHVSLFWYQQALGQGPEFLTYFQNEAQLDKSGLPSDRFFAERPEGSVSTLKIQRTQQEDSAVYLCASSFPKDSWTGELFFGEGSRLTVL.

The gene calls are TRBV2 and TRBJ2-3; maybe TRBD2 (6 bases). The CDR3 totals 16 residues. CDR1 and CDR2 (germline): SNHLY, FYNNEI. Trimming removed 5 bases from V and 4 bases from J, with 19 bases in between. The CDR3 bases are TGTGCCAGCAGTACCACCCTCGGGGGTCGGGCAGATACGCAGTATTTT. Amino acid sequence: CASSTTLGGRADTQYF.

The rearrangement joins TRBV7-9 to TRBJ2-3; 8 bases match TRBD2. CDR1 is SEHNR, CDR2 FQNEAQ, per germline (reference sequence). There are 17 residues in the CDR3. J was trimmed by 4 bases and V by 3 bases; bases with no gene match: 12. The CDR3 sequence: CASSFLRSGGVADTQYF. The CDR3 coding sequence is TGTGCCAGCAGCTTCCTACGGAGCGGGGGAGTCGCAGATACGCAGTATTTT. Looking up the rest from reference TRBV7-9 and TRBJ2-3 gives the full variable domain: DTGVSQNPRHKITKRGQNVTFRCDPISEHNRLYWYRQTLGQGPEFLTYFQNEAQLEKSRLLSDRFSAERPKGSFSTLEIQRTEQGDSAMYLCASSFLRSGGVADTQYFGPGTRLTVL.

In its sample, this clone was seen a few times. The chain employs TRBV2 and TRBJ2-7; weak D call: TRBD2 (5 bases). The CDR3 loop spans 12 amino acids. Looked up from germline, CDR1 is SNHLY and CDR2 is FYNNEI. V was cut by 8 bases and J by 5 bases, with 13 bases left in between. The CDR3 loop is CASRADPDEQYF. The CDR3 DNA is TGTGCCAGCCGAGCGGACCCCGACGAGCAGTACTTC.

CDR3 sequence (DNA): TGTGCCAGCAGTGAAATACAGGGCACAGATACGCAGTATTTT. Encoded protein: CASSEIQGTDTQYF. The chain recombines TRBV6-1 with TRBJ2-3, with a weak D call TRBD1 (5 bases). CDR1 MNHNS and CDR2 SASEGT come from the germline V gene. V gave up 2 bases and J gave up 1 base, with 7 bases separating them. CDR3 length equals 14 residues.

The gene calls are TRBV4-1 and TRBJ2-5, with 8 bases identical to TRBD1. The DNA end lines up better with TRBJ2-7; the J call may be wrong. CDR1 is MGHRA, CDR2 YSYEKL, per germline. This CDR3 comprises 15 residues. This chain's CDR3 is CASSQAGTGVYEQYF. In DNA, the CDR3 is TGCGCCAGCAGCCAAGCCGGGACAGGAGTTTACGAGCAGTACTTC.

The chain employs TRBV5-1 and TRBJ2-3, with a weak D call TRBD1 (6 bases). The CDR3 has 15 amino acids. CDR1 and CDR2 (germline): SGHRS, YFSETQ. The ends were cut back, 0 bases at V and 5 bases at J, with 13 bases in the middle. For the CDR3, the DNA is TGCGCCAGCAGCTTGGACGGGACATGGGGAGATACGCAGTATTTT. As protein: CASSLDGTWGDTQYF.

A note on this clone: The CDR3 end shows no conserved phenylalanine or tryptophan, and so a read error is likely. The chain recombines TRBV6-5 with TRBJ1-1; D might be TRBD1 (5 bases). This CDR3 has 13 residues. V was clipped by 7 bases and J by 4 bases, with 13 bases between them. CDR1 is MNHEY, CDR2 SVGAGI, per germline. CDR3 protein: CASTPRVGTEAFV. The CDR3 DNA reads as TGTGCCAGCACTCCCAGGGTTGGCACTGAAGCTTTCGTT.

This clone has more than one count but fewer than ten. The chain combines TRBV6-5 with TRBJ2-7; 7 bases agree with TRBD2. CDR3 size: 16 residues. Germline V gives CDR1 MNHEY, CDR2 SVGAGI. The junction had 11 bases not matched to a gene; V was cut back by 4 bases and J by 2 bases. CDR3 in DNA: TGTGCCAGCAGTTCCCCTTCGGTGGGGGGGGCCTACGAGCAGTACTTC. It encodes CASSSPSVGGAYEQYF.

As to this clone: In the same sample, other DNA sequences code for this CDR3. V and J are TRBV29-1 and TRBJ1-1, with TRBD1 as a possible D gene (5 bases). Germline V CDR1 and CDR2: SQVTM, ANQGSEA. The V gene lost 0 bases and the J gene lost 0 bases, with 14 bases spanning the gap. The CDR3 covers 16 residues. CDR3 coding DNA: TGCAGCGTTGAAGATCCGGGGGGTACTATGAACACTGAAGCTTTCTTT. This encodes CSVEDPGGTMNTEAFF. The full variable domain, completed using reference TRBV29-1 and TRBJ1-1, is SAVISQKPSRDICQRGTSLTIQCQVDSQVTMMFWYRQQPGQSLTLIATANQGSEATYESGFVIDKFPISRPNLTFSTLTVSNMSPEDSSIYLCSVEDPGGTMNTEAFFGQGTRLTVV.

The J gene is TRBJ2-7, the V gene TRBV7-2, with a possible D match to TRBD1 (7 bases). This CDR3 is built from 15 residues. Germline values: CDR1 SGHTA, CDR2 FQGNSA. The germline V and J ends were trimmed by 1 base and 3 bases, with 13 bases remaining between them. The CDR3 spells CASSLGRGVFYEQYF. In DNA form, the CDR3 reads TGTGCCAGCAGCTTAGGCAGGGGGGTATTCTACGAGCAGTACTTC.

This clone was counted a few times. The chain combines TRBV19 with TRBJ1-2, with 7 positions matching TRBD1. In germline, CDR1 is LNHDA, CDR2 SQIVND (reference sequence). Unmatched junction bases numbered 7, after V lost 5 bases and J lost 4 bases. The CDR3 runs to 14 residues. The CDR3 spells CASSARQGAYGYTF. CDR3 nucleotides: TGTGCCAGTAGTGCCCGACAGGGCGCCTATGGCTACACCTTC.

The sample holds a few counts of this clone. This chain links TRBV5-1 with TRBJ2-1; 10 bases are a match to TRBD2. From germline, CDR1 is SGHRS and CDR2 YFSETQ. CDR3 length: 15 residues. J gave up 4 bases and V 3 bases, and 4 bases lay outside the gene matches. The CDR3 reads CASSSGLADYNEQFF. The CDR3 DNA reads TGCGCCAGCAGCTCAGGACTAGCGGATTACAATGAGCAGTTCTTC.